The T cell receptor beta chain under discussion was sequenced for a study of STAT5B mutations in CD4+ large granular lymphocyte leukemia. To note about this clone: Its antigen is as yet unknown.

The assay was run at survey level. Clones were sequenced by immunoSEQ multiplex PCR, and TCRdb holds only the in-frame ones, with some missing. This sample has roughly 30,000 clones, with around 80% found just once. With V trimmed by 4 bases and J by 2 bases, 6 bases remained unmatched. The CDR3 runs to 16 residues. Germline-derived CDR1 and CDR2 are KGHSH and LQKENI. General observations from the study: CD4-sorted patient repertoires seemed more clonal than healthy CD4+ repertoires. The CD4+ versus CD8+ T-LGLL clonality difference may reflect limited sample size. Compared with healthy controls (2/35), patient top clones favored TRBV06 (8/27).

Sequenced: CD4+ T cells from blood buffy coats. The clonotype comes from a human donor in good health. The chain combines TRBV18 with TRBJ2-3; 10 bases align to TRBD2. CDR3 nucleotide sequence: TGTGCCAGCTCACGGGAGACTAGCGGGTCCACAGATACGCAGTATTTT. Its translation: CASSRETSGSTDTQYF. Supplemented by reference TRBV18 and TRBJ2-3, the full variable domain reads NAGVMQNPRHLVRRRGQEARLRCSPMKGHSHVYWYRQLPEEGLKFMVYLQKENIIDESGMPKERFSAEFPKEGPSILRIQQVVRGDSAAYFCASSRETSGSTDTQYFGPGTRLTVL.